A single T cell receptor (beta chain) is shown here with its context. The data belong to a study of control samples from healthy donors and cancer patients. Only in-frame clones appear in the TCRdb table, and some are missing; sequencing was by immunoSEQ multiplex PCR. The table records about 100,000 clones, about 90% of them present only once. The CDR3 consists of 11 residues. The V gene lost 1 base and the J gene lost 15 bases, with 10 bases spanning the gap. The origin of this receptor is a woman aged 45-65 years in good health. The chain is built from TRBV12-3 or TRBV12-4 and TRBJ2-1, with no clear D. Specimen: blood. Here the CDR3 reads CASSLGGFAFF. The DNA for the CDR3 is TGTGCCAGCAGTTTAGGTGGGTTTGCGTTCTTC.